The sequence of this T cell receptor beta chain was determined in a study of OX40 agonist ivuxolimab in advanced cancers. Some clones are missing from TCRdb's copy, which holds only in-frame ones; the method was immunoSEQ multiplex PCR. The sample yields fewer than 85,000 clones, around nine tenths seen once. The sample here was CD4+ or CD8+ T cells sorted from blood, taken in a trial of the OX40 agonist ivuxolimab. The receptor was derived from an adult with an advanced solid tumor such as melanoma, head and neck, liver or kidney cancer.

The CDR3 loop is CASSTPTYGYTF. The CDR3 DNA follows: TGTGCCAGCAGTACACCCACCTATGGCTACACCTTC. The V call is TRBV28, the J call TRBJ1-2; no firm D call. The CDR3 sequence is 12 residues long. V was cut by 5 bases and J by 4 bases, with 8 bases left in between. In germline, CDR1 is MDHEN, CDR2 SYDVKM.